One sample yielded the 18 T cell receptor beta chains listed below, sequenced in a study of immune cell composition in non-small cell lung cancer. Sequenced by immunoSEQ multiplex PCR; TCRdb stores in-frame clones only, minus some. Of about 9,000 clones in the sample, approximately 76% are singletons; the top ten hold 9.4%. The sequencing sample was made of lung tumor tissue. The receptors derive from a human donor with non-small cell lung cancer.

The rearrangement uses TRBV5-4 and TRBJ1-2, with 8 bases lining up with TRBD1. CDR3 length: 14 amino acids. V lost 3 bases to trimming and J lost 7 bases; unmatched junction nucleotides: 8. Germline CDR1 and CDR2: SGHNT and YYREEE (reference sequence). Written as DNA, the CDR3 is TGTGCCAGCAGCTCCACCGGACAGGGCCCTGGCTACACCTTC. This gives the protein CASSSTGQGPGYTF. The full variable domain, in which reference TRBV5-4 and TRBJ1-2 provide the parts outside the CDR3, is ETGVTQSPTHLIKTRGQQVTLRCSSQSGHNTVSWYQQALGQGPQFIFQYYREEENGRGNFPPRFSGLQFPNYSSELNVNALELDDSALYLCASSSTGQGPGYTFGSGTRLTVV.

This clone was detected only a few times. This chain connects TRBV4-1 to TRBJ1-1; D is ambiguous. With 1 base removed from V and 1 base from J, the gap between germline ends came to 10 bases. Germline CDR1 is MGHRA and CDR2 is YSYEKL. The CDR3 consists of 15 residues. CDR3 bases: TGCGCCAGCAGCCAAGGTATCAGCCGGAACACTGAAGCTTTCTTT. It codes for CASSQGISRNTEAFF.

This clone has a handful of counts. This chain joins TRBV5-6 and TRBJ2-1, with D possibly matching TRBD1 (6 bases). Trimming removed 9 bases at V and 5 bases at J, with 21 bases between. Germline loops: CDR1 SGHDT, CDR2 YYEEEE. CDR3 size: 15 residues. The CDR3 here is CATRGYGDRDNEQFF. CDR3 sequence (DNA): TGTGCCACCAGGGGCTATGGGGATAGAGACAATGAGCAGTTCTTC. The whole variable domain, remainder taken from reference TRBV5-6 and TRBJ2-1, is DAGVTQSPTHLIKTRGQQVTLRCSPKSGHDTVSWYQQALGQGPQFIFQYYEEEERQRGNFPDRFSGHQFPNYSSELNVNALLLGDSALYLCATRGYGDRDNEQFFGPGTRLTVL.

This chain connects TRBV5-1 to TRBJ2-1; D uncertain. The CDR3 extends over 12 amino acids. Germline V gene sequence: CDR1 SGHRS, CDR2 YFSETQ. V dropped 2 bases and J dropped 7 bases, with 7 bases sitting between them. The CDR3 DNA follows: TGCGCCAGCAGCTTAAGTTTGAATGAGCAGTTCTTC. Translated, it gives CASSLSLNEQFF.

The chain employs TRBV14 and TRBJ2-3, with TRBD1 matching 8 bases. The V gene's germline CDR1 is SGHDN and CDR2 FVKESK. Trimming removed 1 base from V and 11 bases from J; junction bases left unmatched: 11. This CDR3 spans 15 amino acids. CDR3 DNA sequence: TGTGCCAGCAGCCAAGGAGTAATGAGACAGGGGAAGCAGTATTTT. Translation: CASSQGVMRQGKQYF.

The chain uses TRBV19 and TRBJ2-5; D might be TRBD2 (6 bases). CDR1 and CDR2 from the germline V gene are LNHDA and SQIVND (reference sequence). V lost 3 bases to trimming and J lost 4 bases, with 9 bases between them. The CDR3 spans 13 residues. CDR3 sequence reads: CASSIIGRETQYF. The CDR3 DNA sequence: TGTGCCAGTAGTATTATCGGGAGAGAGACCCAGTACTTC. Full variable domain (rest looked up from reference TRBV19 and TRBJ2-5): DGGITQSPKYLFRKEGQNVTLSCEQNLNHDAMYWYRQDPGQGLRLIYYSQIVNDFQKGDIAEGYSVSREKKESFPLTVTSAQKNPTAFYLCASSIIGRETQYFGPGTRLLVL.

V usage is TRBV7-2 and J usage is TRBJ1-1; D perhaps matches TRBD1 (5 bases). V gave up 6 bases and J gave up 1 base, with 18 bases separating them. Per germline, CDR1 SGHTA and CDR2 FQGNSA. CDR3 length equals 16 residues. For the CDR3, the DNA is TGTGCCAGCAGTCCGGGACCCGGGGGTGAGAACACTGAAGCTTTCTTT. Its translation is CASSPGPGGENTEAFF.

This clone came up a few times. Here the CDR3 DNA reads TGTGCCAGCAGTGAGGTCGGGACTACCAAGTACGAGCAGTACTTC. This gives the protein CASSEVGTTKYEQYF. This chain links TRBV2 with TRBJ2-7; TRBD2 agrees at 7 bases. Germline loops: CDR1 SNHLY, CDR2 FYNNEI. V gave up 3 bases and J gave up 4 bases; unmatched junction bases: 9. The CDR3 is made up of 15 amino acids.

This rearrangement joins TRBV23-1 to TRBJ2-3, with D possibly TRBD1 on 5 matching bases. TRBV23-1 is labeled an ORF, and its function is uncertain. V lost 4 bases and J lost 2, with 19 bases in between. The CDR3 loop spans 17 amino acids. The CDR3 protein is CASSLRGGRAPTDTQYF. The CDR3 nucleotides read TGCGCCAGCAGTCTGAGAGGCGGCAGGGCCCCCACAGATACGCAGTATTTT.

The V call is TRBV7-2, the J call TRBJ1-1; the D gene is possibly TRBD1 (5 bases). V shed 6 bases and J shed 1 base, with 15 bases lying between them. This CDR3 comprises 15 residues. Germline V gene lookup returns CDR1 SGHTA and CDR2 FQGNSA. The CDR3 DNA reads TGTGCCAGCAGGTACACCGGGACTTCGAACACTGAAGCTTTCTTT. Residues: CASRYTGTSNTEAFF. The whole variable domain, remainder taken from reference TRBV7-2 and TRBJ1-1, is GAGVSQSPSNKVTEKGKDVELRCDPISGHTALYWYRQSLGQGLEFLIYFQGNSAPDKSGLPSDRFSAERTGGSVSTLTIQRTQQEDSAVYLCASRYTGTSNTEAFFGQGTRLTVV.

This clone showed up just once. A read error may produce the germline difference seen at one junction end. V usage is TRBV7-7 and J usage is TRBJ2-1; 13 bases match TRBD2. This CDR3 contains 16 residues. The V gene's germline CDR1 is SSHAT and CDR2 FNYEAQ (reference sequence). In DNA, the CDR3 is TGTGCTAGCAGCCCTCCGGGACTAGCGGGGTTCAATGAGCAGTTCTTC. This codes for CASSPPGLAGFNEQFF.

The rearrangement uses TRBV29-1 and TRBJ2-3; TRBD1 matches at 11 bases. From germline, CDR1 is SQVTM and CDR2 ANQGSEA. The junction had 14 bases not matched to a gene; V was cut back by 6 bases and J by 0 bases. The CDR3 has 18 amino acids. The CDR3 nucleotides read TGCAGCGTAGGAACCGGGACAGGGGGATCCATTAGCACAGATACGCAGTATTTT. The encoded protein is CSVGTGTGGSISTDTQYF.

This chain uses TRBV7-2 with TRBJ1-3, with D possibly matching TRBD1 (6 bases). This CDR3 contains 17 residues. Between the trimmed V and J ends, which lost 5 bases and 1 base, there was a span of 18 bases. The germline V gene encodes CDR1 SGHTA and CDR2 FQGNSA. The CDR3 is CASSPNRAALSGNTIYF. The CDR3 DNA is TGTGCCAGCAGCCCCAACAGGGCAGCACTGTCTGGAAACACCATATATTTT. The variable domain in full, completed from reference TRBV7-2 and TRBJ1-3, reads GAGVSQSPSNKVTEKGKDVELRCDPISGHTALYWYRQSLGQGLEFLIYFQGNSAPDKSGLPSDRFSAERTGGSVSTLTIQRTQQEDSAVYLCASSPNRAALSGNTIYFGEGSWLTVV.

The chain recombines TRBV14 with TRBJ2-7, with 9 bases fitting TRBD1. Losses at the gene ends were 6 bases for V and 4 bases for J; bases not matched to a gene: 4. Looked up from germline, CDR1 is SGHDN and CDR2 is FVKESK. This CDR3 region has 13 residues. CDR3 protein: CASRETGGYEQYF. CDR3 in DNA: TGTGCCAGCAGGGAGACAGGGGGATACGAGCAGTACTTC.

This sequence joins TRBV5-6 and TRBJ2-6, with D hard to call. CDR1 is SGHDT, CDR2 YYEEEE, per germline. Trimming left V 5 bases short and J 0 bases short, with 15 bases between. The CDR3 runs to 17 residues. This chain's CDR3 is CASSYNWVSSGANVLTF. The CDR3 nucleotides read TGTGCCAGCAGTTATAATTGGGTTAGCTCTGGGGCCAACGTCCTGACTTTC.

This sequence joins TRBV9 and TRBJ2-1; D gene ambiguous. The ends were cut back, 0 bases at V and 9 bases at J, with 4 bases in the middle. Germline V gene data show CDR1 as SGDLS and CDR2 as YYNGEE. The CDR3 loop spans 11 amino acids. The CDR3 reads CASSVDAEQFF. CDR3 nucleotides: TGTGCCAGCAGCGTAGACGCTGAGCAGTTCTTC.

This clone was seen a few times. This chain uses TRBV5-1 with TRBJ2-1; D perhaps matches TRBD1 (6 bases). Trimming took off 4 bases at V and 6 bases at J, with 11 bases between the two ends. The CDR3 consists of 13 residues. Per germline, CDR1 SGHRS and CDR2 YFSETQ. The CDR3: CASSRDTPNEQFF. In DNA, the CDR3 is TGCGCCAGCAGCCGGGACACACCCAATGAGCAGTTCTTC. Filled out from reference TRBV5-1 and TRBJ2-1, the complete variable domain reads KAGVTQTPRYLIKTRGQQVTLSCSPISGHRSVSWYQQTPGQGLQFLFEYFSETQRNKGNFPGRFSGRQFSNSRSEMNVSTLELGDSALYLCASSRDTPNEQFFGPGTRLTVL.

DNA of the CDR3: TGTGCCAGCAGACGGGACAGGGGTTTAGTAGAGACCCAGTACTTC. Amino acids: CASRRDRGLVETQYF. The chain recombines TRBV6-1 with TRBJ2-5; 10 bases are shared with TRBD1. The CDR3 contains 15 residues. The ends lost 6 bases at V and 4 bases at J; junction bases unmatched: 8. Germline V CDR1 and CDR2: MNHNS, SASEGT.